These 25 T cell receptor beta chains originate from one sample sequenced in a study of shared clonotypes between healthy human individuals. Some clones are missing from TCRdb's copy, which holds only in-frame ones; the method was immunoSEQ multiplex PCR. The data hold 2 million to 3 million clones, with roughly 93% observed a single time. Input material: naive CD4+ T cells from PBMCs. Stated subset: CD45RA+ positively selected. The receptors derive from a man aged 18 to 30 in good health. Some clones in this sample may be carry-over from other donors' samples.

The chain links TRBV28 to TRBJ2-2; D remains unclear. Germline V gene sequence: CDR1 MDHEN, CDR2 SYDVKM. Trimming removed 7 bases from V and 2 bases from J, with 8 bases in between. This CDR3 is 13 amino acids long. The DNA of the CDR3 is TGTGCCAGCAAGGGATTTAACACCGGGGAGCTGTTTTTT. This translates into CASKGFNTGELFF.

This chain links TRBV27 with TRBJ1-1; 12 positions match TRBD1. Germline values: CDR1 MNHEY, CDR2 SMNVEV (reference sequence). V gave up 5 bases and J gave up 3 bases; unmatched junction bases: 16. This CDR3 spans 19 amino acids. This chain's CDR3 is CASSTSLGQGALGDTEAFF. The CDR3, as DNA: TGTGCCAGCAGTACATCCTTGGGACAGGGGGCGCTTGGGGACACTGAAGCTTTCTTT.

This clone came up a few times. The chain links TRBV6-5 to TRBJ1-1; possibly TRBD1 for D (6 bases). The germline V and J ends were trimmed by 5 bases and 4 bases, with 14 bases remaining between them. Germline V CDR1 and CDR2: MNHEY, SVGAGI. This CDR3 region has 14 residues. This chain's CDR3 is CASSQQGWGTEAFF. CDR3 coding DNA: TGTGCCAGCAGTCAACAGGGTTGGGGCACTGAAGCTTTCTTT.

The CDR3 spells CASSLLGGGTYEQYF. The DNA for the CDR3 is TGTGCCAGCAGTTTATTGGGCGGAGGGACCTACGAGCAGTACTTC. The V gene is TRBV28, the J gene TRBJ2-7, with a weak D call TRBD2 (6 bases). Germline loops: CDR1 MDHEN, CDR2 SYDVKM. V was trimmed by 1 base and J by 2 bases, leaving 12 bases between them. There are 15 residues in the CDR3.

The chain combines TRBV28 with TRBJ2-3; D possibly corresponds to TRBD2 (5 bases). The germline V gene has CDR1 MDHEN and CDR2 SYDVKM. CDR3 length equals 15 residues. V was pared by 6 bases and J by 0 bases, with 13 bases between. The CDR3 DNA reads as TGTGCCAGCAGAGGCACCGGCGGGAGCACAGATACGCAGTATTTT. It translates to CASRGTGGSTDTQYF.

The chain recombines TRBV28 with TRBJ2-7; the match to TRBD2 covers 7 bases. The CDR3 has 15 amino acids. The germline gives CDR1 MDHEN, CDR2 SYDVKM. The J segment lost 7 bases and the V segment lost 5 bases, leaving 14 bases of the junction unmatched. The CDR3 loop is CASSQGRGVVREQYF. DNA for the CDR3: TGTGCCAGCAGTCAAGGACGGGGGGTCGTCCGGGAGCAGTACTTC.

This clone was observed a single time. The genes are TRBV5-1 and TRBJ2-1; 12 positions match TRBD2. V was pared by 0 bases and J by 6 bases, with 10 bases of the junction left unmatched. Germline CDR1 SGHRS, CDR2 YFSETQ. This CDR3 comprises 18 residues. CDR3 residues: CASSLGLTSGSLGNEQFF. The CDR3 DNA is TGCGCCAGCAGCTTGGGATTGACTAGCGGGAGTCTTGGCAATGAGCAGTTCTTC.

This clone was observed a single time. This chain links TRBV18 with TRBJ1-2; tentative D call: TRBD1 (5 bases). Trimming shortened V by 2 bases and J by 8 bases, and 18 bases separated the two germline ends. This CDR3 spans 15 amino acids. Germline V gene lookup returns CDR1 KGHSH and CDR2 LQKENI. CDR3: CASSPGAGESEGYTF. The CDR3 DNA is TGTGCCAGCTCACCAGGGGCCGGGGAATCGGAAGGCTACACCTTC.

This clone showed up just once. J is TRBJ2-3 and V is TRBV5-4; 7 nucleotides match TRBD2. The CDR3 length is 16 residues. After removal of 4 bases from V and 0 bases from J, the junction contained 8 bases not matched to a gene. Germline assignment: CDR1 SGHNT and CDR2 YYREEE (reference sequence). The CDR3 bases are TGTGCCAGCAGCAGTGGATCCGGGGGGAGCACAGATACGCAGTATTTT. It yields the protein CASSSGSGGSTDTQYF. The full variable domain, its missing parts supplied by reference TRBV5-4 and TRBJ2-3, is ETGVTQSPTHLIKTRGQQVTLRCSSQSGHNTVSWYQQALGQGPQFIFQYYREEENGRGNFPPRFSGLQFPNYSSELNVNALELDDSALYLCASSSGSGGSTDTQYFGPGTRLTVL.

This clone has more than one count but fewer than ten. The genes are TRBV29-1 and TRBJ2-6; D is unresolved. The CDR3 runs to 12 residues. Trimming took 5 bases from V and 0 from J, leaving 2 bases between them. In germline, CDR1 is SQVTM, CDR2 ANQGSEA. The CDR3 loop is CSVISGANVLTF. For the CDR3, the DNA is TGCAGCGTTATCTCTGGGGCCAACGTCCTGACTTTC.

The chain uses TRBV28 and TRBJ1-5; a possible D gene is TRBD1 (6 bases). This CDR3 region has 15 residues. Germline V lookup: CDR1 MDHEN, CDR2 SYDVKM. Trimming pared 7 bases from V and 3 bases from J, leaving 16 bases between. CDR3 DNA sequence: TGTGCCAGCACTCGGAGGGGGGTCTCCAATCAGCCCCAGCATTTT. This translates into CASTRRGVSNQPQHF.

On this clone itself: Other DNA variants within this sample encode the same CDR3. The J gene is TRBJ2-3, the V gene TRBV18; 7 bases align to TRBD1. Germline V gene sequence: CDR1 KGHSH, CDR2 LQKENI. V lost 3 bases to trimming and J lost 0 bases; unmatched junction nucleotides: 0. This CDR3 is built from 14 residues. In DNA form, the CDR3 reads TGTGCCAGCTCACCGACAGGGAGCACAGATACGCAGTATTTT. Protein product: CASSPTGSTDTQYF.

CDR3 nucleotides: TGTGCCAGCAGCAAGCGCGGACTACTTTACGAGCAGTACTTC. Its protein is CASSKRGLLYEQYF. The genes are TRBV21-1 and TRBJ2-7; TRBD2 reflects the table's D call only, with no check against the DNA. TRBV21-1 is a recognized pseudogene. The CDR3 runs 14 residues.

The chain links TRBV6-1 to TRBJ2-5, with D uncertain. The CDR3 loop spans 13 amino acids. V was cut by 8 bases and J by 2 bases, with 12 bases left in between. Germline CDR1 and CDR2: MNHNS and SASEGT. The CDR3 loop reads CASSVKVQETQYF. Written as DNA, the CDR3 is TGTGCCAGCTCGGTTAAGGTTCAAGAGACCCAGTACTTC.

The chain couples TRBV18 to TRBJ2-5; 9 bases are shared with TRBD1. From germline, CDR1 is KGHSH and CDR2 LQKENI. V was pared by 6 bases and J by 1 base, with 6 bases of the junction left unmatched. The CDR3 has 15 residues. CDR3 sequence: CASSRQGGGQETQYF. The CDR3 DNA reads TGTGCCAGCTCTCGACAGGGGGGGGGCCAAGAGACCCAGTACTTC.

V and J are TRBV11-2 and TRBJ1-2, with no clear D. Germline CDR1 is SGHAT and CDR2 is FQNNGV. CDR3 length: 12 amino acids. V gave up 0 bases and J gave up 8 bases, with 7 bases separating them. The CDR3 DNA is TGTGCCAGCAGCTTAGATTCTTGGGGCTACACCTTC. This translates into CASSLDSWGYTF.

Turning to this clone: The same CDR3 also results from other DNA sequences found in this sample. The rearrangement uses TRBV28 and TRBJ2-1; D is uncertain. From germline, CDR1 is MDHEN and CDR2 SYDVKM. V lost 3 bases to trimming and J lost 7 bases, with 4 bases between them. The CDR3 sequence is 11 residues long. CDR3 residues: CASSFLNEQFF. The CDR3 DNA reads TGTGCCAGCAGTTTCTTGAATGAGCAGTTCTTC.

V is TRBV19 and J is TRBJ1-5; D is possibly TRBD1 (6 bases). Per the germline V gene, CDR1 is LNHDA and CDR2 is SQIVND (reference sequence). This CDR3 region has 16 residues. The V end lost 4 bases, the J end lost 6 bases, and 19 bases lay between the germline ends. The CDR3: CASSRQGQVFAQPQHF. CDR3 sequence (DNA): TGTGCCAGTAGTAGGCAGGGGCAGGTTTTCGCTCAGCCCCAGCATTTT.

With respect to this clone: Other DNA sequences in this sample translate to the same CDR3. The CDR3 loop reads CASSLAQGYEQYF. For the CDR3, the DNA is TGTGCCAGCAGCTTGGCCCAAGGCTACGAGCAGTACTTC. The V and J genes are TRBV5-4 and TRBJ2-7, with D uncertain. Germline CDR1 SGHNT, CDR2 YYREEE (reference sequence). The CDR3 extends over 13 amino acids. Trimming cost V 0 bases and J 3 bases, with 7 bases left between them.

This chain joins TRBV2 and TRBJ1-5; D remains ambiguous. V lost 5 bases, J lost 6 bases, and 14 bases lay in between. The CDR3 totals 14 residues. Germline V CDR1 and CDR2: SNHLY, FYNNEI. CDR3 protein: CASSSREGGQPQHF. The CDR3, as DNA: TGTGCCAGCAGTTCTAGAGAGGGAGGTCAGCCCCAGCATTTT. The full variable domain, completed using reference TRBV2 and TRBJ1-5, is EPEVTQTPSHQVTQMGQEVILRCVPISNHLYFYWYRQILGQKVEFLVSFYNNEISEKSEIFDDQFSVERPDGSNFTLKIRSTKLEDSAMYFCASSSREGGQPQHFGDGTRLSIL.

The genes are TRBV5-4 and TRBJ2-4; TRBD2 is a possible D gene (6 bases). The CDR3 is 16 residues long. Germline-derived CDR1 and CDR2 are SGHNT and YYREEE (reference sequence). V was clipped by 4 bases and J by 1 base, with 15 bases between them. The CDR3 sequence: CASSPIGTAAKNIQYF. The DNA of the CDR3 is TGTGCCAGCAGCCCCATAGGGACTGCGGCCAAAAACATTCAGTACTTC.

The rearrangement uses TRBV28 and TRBJ1-1, with TRBD1 identical over 9 bases. With 8 bases clipped from V and 4 bases from J, the junction kept 8 bases outside the gene matches. Germline V gives CDR1 MDHEN, CDR2 SYDVKM. The CDR3 has 14 residues. The CDR3 loop reads CASPSRTGATEAFF. CDR3 bases: TGTGCCAGCCCGAGTAGGACAGGGGCCACTGAAGCTTTCTTT.

The V call is TRBV18, the J call TRBJ1-4; D call uncertain. Looked up from germline, CDR1 is KGHSH and CDR2 is LQKENI. CDR3 size: 15 residues. V was cut by 1 base and J by 0 bases, with 6 bases left in between. This CDR3 reads CASSPQLTTNEKLFF. The CDR3 region has the DNA TGTGCCAGCTCACCACAGCTGACAACTAATGAAAAACTGTTTTTT. The full variable domain, its missing parts supplied by reference TRBV18 and TRBJ1-4, is NAGVMQNPRHLVRRRGQEARLRCSPMKGHSHVYWYRQLPEEGLKFMVYLQKENIIDESGMPKERFSAEFPKEGPSILRIQQVVRGDSAAYFCASSPQLTTNEKLFFGSGTQLSVL.

This clone was seen more than once but under ten times. The rearrangement links TRBV7-3 to TRBJ1-2; TRBD1 is a possible D gene (5 bases). Trimming cost V 3 bases and J 4 bases, with 9 bases left between them. This CDR3 is 13 amino acids long. The germline V gene encodes CDR1 SGHTA and CDR2 FQGTGA. The CDR3 sequence: CASSFGAGYGYTF. CDR3 DNA: TGTGCCAGCAGCTTCGGGGCTGGCTATGGCTACACCTTC. The entire variable domain, with the rest obtained from reference TRBV7-3 and TRBJ1-2, is as follows: GAGVSQTPSNKVTEKGKYVELRCDPISGHTALYWYRQSLGQGPEFLIYFQGTGAADDSGLPNDRFFAVRPEGSVSTLKIQRTERGDSAVYLCASSFGAGYGYTFGSGTRLTVV.

This clone was detected only a few times. The gene calls are TRBV2 and TRBJ1-1; D is ambiguous. Germline V lookup: CDR1 SNHLY, CDR2 FYNNEI. The CDR3 has 14 residues. The V and J ends lost 6 bases and 3 bases respectively, with 14 bases between them. The CDR3 nucleotides read TGTGCCAGCAGCGTCGACATGCGGGACACTGAAGCTTTCTTT. It is translated as CASSVDMRDTEAFF. Filled out from reference TRBV2 and TRBJ1-1, the complete variable domain reads EPEVTQTPSHQVTQMGQEVILRCVPISNHLYFYWYRQILGQKVEFLVSFYNNEISEKSEIFDDQFSVERPDGSNFTLKIRSTKLEDSAMYFCASSVDMRDTEAFFGQGTRLTVV.